Following are 14 T cell receptor beta chains from one sample sequenced in a study of pediatric ulcerative colitis. Method: immunoSEQ multiplex PCR; TCRdb's copy keeps in-frame clones and lacks some. The table shows 20,000 to 25,000 clones, with around 69% occurring only once. During colonoscopy, one to two rectal pinch biopsies were collected. The material sequenced was gut tissue. The receptors derive from a boy aged 10-17 years with severe ulcerative colitis.

The chain joins TRBV29-1 to TRBJ1-1; D is unclear. The CDR3 runs 13 residues. Per the germline V gene, CDR1 is SQVTM and CDR2 is ANQGSEA. V was pared by 6 bases and J by 2 bases, with 13 bases between. The CDR3 protein is CSVQRPRNTEAFF. The CDR3 region has the DNA TGCAGCGTCCAGAGACCCCGAAACACTGAAGCTTTCTTT.

The chain employs TRBV5-1 and TRBJ1-2; no clear D. Germline CDR1 is SGHRS and CDR2 is YFSETQ. CDR3 length: 13 residues. V was clipped by 5 bases and J by 8 bases, with 16 bases between them. CDR3 in amino acids: CASRDAILGGYTF. The CDR3 DNA is TGCGCCAGCAGGGATGCCATATTGGGGGGCTACACCTTC.

The chain carries TRBV29-1 and TRBJ1-2, with D possibly being TRBD1 (6 bases). Trimming shortened V by 6 bases and J by 8 bases, and 19 bases separated the two germline ends. The CDR3 spans 13 residues. Germline V gene lookup returns CDR1 SQVTM and CDR2 ANQGSEA. CDR3 loop: CSVAQGTGEGYTF. The CDR3 DNA follows: TGCAGCGTCGCCCAGGGGACGGGGGAAGGCTACACCTTC.

The V gene is TRBV12-5, the J gene TRBJ2-3, with D possibly being TRBD2 (7 bases). V lost 4 bases and J 4 bases, leaving 15 bases between the germline ends. This CDR3 region has 15 residues. Germline CDR1 is LGHNT and CDR2 is FRNRAP. The DNA of the CDR3 is TGTGCTAGTGGTTGGGGGGGCCTTGAAGCAGATACGCAGTATTTT. This codes for CASGWGGLEADTQYF.

The CDR3, as DNA: TGTGCCAGCAGCTTAAGGAGACGGGCTAGCGGGGATAAAGAGACCCAGTACTTC. Amino acids: CASSLRRRASGDKETQYF. V and J are TRBV7-9 and TRBJ2-5; 9 positions agree with TRBD2. This CDR3 is built from 18 residues. J lost 3 bases, V lost 2 bases, and 13 bases had no gene match. Germline CDR1 SEHNR, CDR2 FQNEAQ (reference sequence).

The CDR3 region is CASRPQLAGKEQYF. The CDR3 DNA reads TGTGCCAGCAGGCCACAACTAGCGGGGAAAGAGCAGTACTTC. The J gene is TRBJ2-7, the V gene TRBV6-5, with TRBD2 matching over 10 bases. Per the germline V gene, CDR1 is MNHEY and CDR2 is SVGAGI. This CDR3 is built from 14 residues. V lost 6 bases and J lost 7; bases outside the gene matches: 9.

The rearrangement joins TRBV5-6 to TRBJ1-2, with D perhaps matching TRBD1 (6 bases). Germline assignment: CDR1 SGHDT and CDR2 YYEEEE. This CDR3 is built from 16 residues. V dropped 5 bases and J dropped 4 bases, with 21 bases sitting between them. CDR3 protein: CASSLKTTGIVYGYTF. As DNA, the CDR3 is TGTGCCAGCAGTCTAAAAACCACAGGGATAGTCTATGGCTACACCTTC.

The rearrangement uses TRBV19 and TRBJ2-2; D is uncertain. The germline V gene encodes CDR1 LNHDA and CDR2 SQIVND (reference sequence). Trimming pared 6 bases from V and 1 base from J, leaving 0 bases between. CDR3 size: 11 residues. CDR3 region: CASRNTGELFF. CDR3 DNA sequence: TGTGCCAGTAGGAACACCGGGGAGCTGTTTTTT.

The chain uses TRBV30 and TRBJ1-2, with a weak D call TRBD1 (5 bases). Germline CDR1 reads GTSNPN; CDR2 reads SVGIG (reference sequence). Trimming removed 0 bases from V and 13 bases from J, with 15 bases in between. The CDR3 runs 12 residues. Here the CDR3 DNA reads TGTGCCTGGAGTGTACAAAGAGGGGCTGGCACCTTC. Amino acid sequence: CAWSVQRGAGTF.

This chain connects TRBV5-8 to TRBJ2-7; maybe TRBD1 (5 bases). Germline V gene data show CDR1 as SGHTS and CDR2 as YDEGEE. There are 12 residues in the CDR3. The V end lost 4 bases, the J end lost 4 bases, and 9 bases lay between the germline ends. CDR3 loop: CASSERGYEQYF. The CDR3 coding sequence is TGTGCCAGCAGCGAAAGGGGTTACGAGCAGTACTTC.

V usage is TRBV28 and J usage is TRBJ1-5; D remains unclear. V was shortened by 10 bases and J by 1 base, with 11 bases between the two germline ends. Germline V gives CDR1 MDHEN, CDR2 SYDVKM. This CDR3 has 13 amino acids. In DNA form, the CDR3 reads TGTGCCACCACGCTGAGGAGCAATCAGCCCCAGCATTTT. Its translation: CATTLRSNQPQHF.

V gene TRBV25-1 combines with J gene TRBJ1-1; the D is unclear. Germline CDR1 reads MGHDK; CDR2 reads SYGVNS. V was cut by 3 bases and J by 10 bases, with 15 bases left in between. The CDR3 loop spans 13 amino acids. CDR3 protein: CASSDPNGEAAFF. Here the CDR3 DNA reads TGTGCCAGCAGTGATCCCAATGGTGAGGCAGCTTTCTTT.

The chain couples TRBV7-3 to TRBJ1-1; TRBD1 matches 8 bases. The CDR3 has 18 residues. Germline V gene sequence: CDR1 SGHTA, CDR2 FQGTGA. With 2 bases clipped from V and 1 base from J, the junction kept 12 bases outside the gene matches. CDR3 DNA sequence: TGTGCCAGCAGCTTATATCCCGGGACAGGTGTTCGGAACACTGAAGCTTTCTTT. It is translated as CASSLYPGTGVRNTEAFF.

This clone was found once. This chain connects TRBV2 to TRBJ2-1; 8 bases fit TRBD1. From germline, CDR1 is SNHLY and CDR2 FYNNEI. CDR3 size: 15 residues. Trimming cost V 5 bases and J 8 bases; bases outside gene matches: 11. CDR3 DNA: TGTGCCAGCAGTCAAGGACAGGGCCCATATCATGAGCAGTTCTTC. Its translation: CASSQGQGPYHEQFF.